Listed here are 14 T cell receptor beta chains from one sample, sequenced in a study of Graves' ophthalmopathy and Graves' hyperthyroidism (dated by TCRdb to 2016 to 2019). This sample was sequenced with an Illumina HiSeq 2000. For repertoire sequencing, the TCR beta CDR3 regions were amplified from RNA transcripts. The first round was an RT-PCR using HTBI primers with the Qiagen OneStep RT-PCR kit, and this first round was followed by a second-round multiplex PCR, then size selection and purification. TCRdb ran its own pipeline on the public reads, namely fastp trimming at Q25 and MiXCR clone calling, and kept in-frame beta chains. Every entry covers one CDR3 protein and lists the most common genes and DNA from its rows. Counted in this sample were just over 600,000 distinct CDR3 sequences; approximately 22% of them appeared once. Of the sample, approximately 7% falls within the top ten clones.

The material sequenced was peripheral blood. The receptors were gathered from a woman aged 18 to 35 with stable Graves' hyperthyroidism. Some clones in this sample may be carry-over from other donors' samples. Donor details come from another sample of the same person, matched by shared clones.

The rearrangement links TRBV15 to TRBJ1-1; D is undetermined. The V gene lost 1 base and the J gene lost 6 bases, with 9 bases spanning the gap. CDR1 is LNHNV and CDR2 is YYDKDF in the germline V gene (reference sequence). CDR3 length: 13 residues. CDR3 sequence (DNA): TGTGCCACCAGCAGAGGAGTGCAGCCTGAAGCTTTCTTT. Amino acids: CATSRGVQPEAFF.

This clonotype was found many times. The V and J genes are TRBV13 and TRBJ1-6; TRBD1 agrees at 7 bases. The V gene's germline CDR1 is PRHDT and CDR2 FYEKMQ (reference sequence). V shed 4 bases, J shed 13 bases, and the junction held 10 bases outside the gene matches. CDR3 length equals 14 residues. CDR3 region: CASSYGQVASPLHF. For the CDR3, the DNA is TGTGCCAGCAGCTACGGACAGGTTGCTTCTCCCCTCCACTTT.

This clonotype was seen repeatedly, ten times or more. The CDR3: CASSSPPGRLNYGYTF. The CDR3 nucleotides are TGTGCCAGCAGTTCCCCCCCGGGCAGGCTTAACTATGGCTACACCTTC. V usage is TRBV28 and J usage is TRBJ1-2, with D uncertain. The V and J ends lost 4 bases and 1 base respectively, with 16 bases between them. The germline V gene has CDR1 MDHEN and CDR2 SYDVKM. This CDR3 contains 16 residues.

A few counts support this clonotype. The J gene is TRBJ2-5, the V gene TRBV5-1; 8 nucleotides align to TRBD2. Germline V gene lookup returns CDR1 SGHRS and CDR2 YFSETQ. The length of the CDR3 is 16 residues. V was pared by 0 bases and J by 2 bases, with 6 bases of the junction left unmatched. DNA for the CDR3: TGCGCCAGCAGCTTGGAGGCTAGCGGGTATCAAGAGACCCAGTACTTC. It translates to CASSLEASGYQETQYF. Supplemented by reference TRBV5-1 and TRBJ2-5, the full variable domain reads KAGVTQTPRYLIKTRGQQVTLSCSPISGHRSVSWYQQTPGQGLQFLFEYFSETQRNKGNFPGRFSGRQFSNSRSEMNVSTLELGDSALYLCASSLEASGYQETQYFGPGTRLLVL.

This clonotype occurred many times. This chain connects TRBV11-1 to TRBJ1-1; 7 bases are shared with TRBD1. CDR1 SGHAT and CDR2 FQDESV come from the germline V gene (reference sequence). Germline trimming cut 5 bases from V and 3 bases from J; bases unmatched to any gene: 15. The CDR3 extends over 17 amino acids. The CDR3 protein is CASSLDRDITHYTEAFF. The CDR3 nucleotides read TGTGCCAGCAGCCTAGACAGGGACATAACCCACTACACTGAAGCTTTCTTT. The full variable domain, rest sourced from reference TRBV11-1 and TRBJ1-1, is EAEVAQSPRYKITEKSQAVAFWCDPISGHATLYWYRQILGQGPELLVQFQDESVVDDSQLPKDRFSAERLKGVDSTLKIQPAELGDSAMYLCASSLDRDITHYTEAFFGQGTRLTVV.

V usage is TRBV12-3 or TRBV12-4 and J usage is TRBJ1-2; 10 bases map to TRBD1. Trimming took 5 bases from V and 8 from J; bases not matched to a gene: 8. The length of the CDR3 is 14 residues. Here the CDR3 reads CASSMDRGTGGYTF. CDR3 in DNA: TGTGCCAGCAGTATGGACAGGGGGACGGGAGGCTACACCTTC.

This clonotype was observed at least ten times. V usage is TRBV12-3 or TRBV12-4 and J usage is TRBJ2-7; 7 positions match TRBD1. The ends lost 4 bases at V and 0 bases at J; junction bases unmatched: 6. The CDR3 contains 15 residues. The CDR3 DNA is TGTGCCAGCAGTTCCAGGGGGAGAATCTCCTACGAGCAGTACTTC. This translates into CASSSRGRISYEQYF.

V is TRBV6-1 and J is TRBJ1-5; TRBD1 agrees at 7 bases. V gave up 1 base and J gave up 5 bases; unmatched junction bases: 11. Germline V gene lookup returns CDR1 MNHNS and CDR2 SASEGT. The CDR3 length is 17 residues. CDR3 in DNA: TGTGCCAGCAGTGAAGGCGCGTGGCAGGGGGGGCATCAGCCCCAGCATTTT. Residues: CASSEGAWQGGHQPQHF.

The sample holds a few counts of this clonotype. The rearrangement joins TRBV12-3 or TRBV12-4 to TRBJ2-5, with D hard to call. Trimming pared 6 bases from V and 2 bases from J, leaving 13 bases between. CDR3 length: 14 amino acids. The CDR3 protein is CASSPPLGQETQYF. CDR3 coding DNA: TGTGCCAGCAGCCCCCCGCTGGGGCAAGAGACCCAGTACTTC.

At least ten counts were recorded for this clonotype. The chain combines TRBV6-5 with TRBJ1-2, with TRBD1 identical over 11 bases. The CDR3 covers 17 residues. V was clipped by 2 bases and J by 4 bases; unmatched bases: 9. The germline gives CDR1 MNHEY, CDR2 SVGAGI. CDR3 protein: CASSYIRTGGSSYGYTF. The CDR3 bases are TGTGCCAGCAGTTACATTAGGACAGGGGGCTCTAGCTATGGCTACACCTTC.

This clonotype appeared many times. This sequence joins TRBV12-3 or TRBV12-4 and TRBJ1-1; a possible D gene is TRBD1 (6 bases). V lost 5 bases and J lost 5, with 12 bases in between. The CDR3 contains 13 residues. The CDR3: CASSEQGGTEAFF. Written as DNA, the CDR3 is TGTGCCAGCAGTGAACAGGGAGGGACTGAAGCTTTCTTT.

This clonotype was observed many times. The CDR3 sequence is CASSSTTEETQYF. In DNA, the CDR3 is TGTGCCAGCAGCTCGACGACGGAAGAGACCCAGTACTTC. This chain links TRBV11-2 with TRBJ2-5; D remains ambiguous. V lost 4 bases to trimming and J lost 3 bases, with 9 bases between them. The CDR3 is 13 amino acids. Germline V gives CDR1 SGHAT, CDR2 FQNNGV. Filled out from reference TRBV11-2 and TRBJ2-5, the complete variable domain reads EAGVAQSPRYKIIEKRQSVAFWCNPISGHATLYWYQQILGQGPKLLIQFQNNGVVDDSQLPKDRFSAERLKGVDSTLKIQPAKLEDSAVYLCASSSTTEETQYFGPGTRLLVL.

This clonotype was recorded at least ten times. The rearrangement links TRBV6-1 to TRBJ1-2; TRBD1 agrees at 7 bases. The CDR3 totals 14 residues. Germline-derived CDR1 and CDR2 are MNHNS and SASEGT. V was pared by 6 bases and J by 3 bases, with 7 bases of the junction left unmatched. The CDR3 DNA sequence: TGTGCCAGCAGAACAGGGGCCTCATACTATGGCTACACCTTC. Amino acids: CASRTGASYYGYTF.

This clonotype was observed many times. The rearrangement joins TRBV29-1 to TRBJ2-7, with D maybe TRBD1 (6 bases). The germline CDR1 and CDR2 sequences are SQVTM and ANQGSEA. V gave up 1 base and J gave up 0 bases, with 13 bases separating them. This CDR3 is built from 15 residues. The CDR3 nucleotides are TGCAGCGTTGAAGGGACAGAGCCGAGCTCCTACGAGCAGTACTTC. As protein: CSVEGTEPSSYEQYF.